What follows are 26 T cell receptor beta chains derived from one specimen sequenced in a study of identical twins' blood T cells. TCRdb reprocessed the 5' RACE reads with MiXCR, giving one entry per CDR3 protein. Among roughly 380,000 distinct CDR3 sequences listed, roughly 30% were seen once. Sequencing input: PBMCs. The source is a woman aged 18-55 years in good health.

A few counts support this clonotype. This chain joins TRBV7-9 and TRBJ2-3; 7 bases align to TRBD2. V lost 1 base to trimming and J lost 4 bases; unmatched junction nucleotides: 2. Germline lookup yields CDR1 SEHNR and CDR2 FQNEAQ (reference sequence). The CDR3 is made up of 14 amino acids. The CDR3 protein is CASSLGGSPDTQYF. DNA for the CDR3: TGTGCCAGCAGCTTAGGCGGGAGCCCAGATACGCAGTATTTT.

This clonotype showed up many times. This chain uses TRBV29-1 with TRBJ2-4; 8 bases are a match to TRBD1. The CDR3 totals 16 residues. Germline-derived CDR1 and CDR2 are SQVTM and ANQGSEA. Trimming removed 4 bases from V and 4 bases from J; junction bases left unmatched: 12. The CDR3 bases are TGCAGCGTTGGAAGGAAAATGACAGGGGCAAAAAACATTCAGTACTTC. Protein product: CSVGRKMTGAKNIQYF. Based on the CDR3 plus reference TRBV29-1 and TRBJ2-4, the full variable domain is SAVISQKPSRDICQRGTSLTIQCQVDSQVTMMFWYRQQPGQSLTLIATANQGSEATYESGFVIDKFPISRPNLTFSTLTVSNMSPEDSSIYLCSVGRKMTGAKNIQYFGAGTRLSVL.

As to this clonotype: This sequence may be a read error, since a much larger clone differs from it by one base. The chain links TRBV7-9 to TRBJ2-1; D is unresolved. This CDR3 region has 11 residues. The germline V gene encodes CDR1 SEHNR and CDR2 FQNEAQ (reference sequence). Trimming removed 3 bases at V and 6 bases at J, with 3 bases between. CDR3 amino acids: CASSFFNEQFF. CDR3 nucleotides: TGTGCCAGCAGCTTTTTCAATGAGCAGTTCTTC.

This clonotype was observed a few times. The chain uses TRBV9 and TRBJ2-2; 9 bases are a match to TRBD2. The CDR3 runs to 16 residues. V lost 4 bases and J lost 1; bases outside the gene matches: 5. Looked up from germline, CDR1 is SGDLS and CDR2 is YYNGEE. CDR3 sequence reads: CASSTRTSVNTGELFF. DNA for the CDR3: TGTGCCAGCAGCACTAGGACTAGCGTGAACACCGGGGAGCTGTTTTTT.

This clonotype has a handful of counts. The chain couples TRBV7-2 to TRBJ2-7; tentatively, D is TRBD1 (6 bases). The CDR3 sequence is 15 residues long. The germline V and J ends were trimmed by 1 base and 3 bases, with 13 bases remaining between them. In germline, CDR1 is SGHTA, CDR2 FQGNSA. CDR3 sequence: CASSLVVTGSYEQYF. CDR3 nucleotide sequence: TGTGCCAGCAGCTTAGTGGTGACAGGAAGCTACGAGCAGTACTTC.

This clonotype was seen more than once but under ten times. The chain employs TRBV7-2 and TRBJ2-4, with TRBD2 matching 8 bases. Germline lookup yields CDR1 SGHTA and CDR2 FQGNSA. The trim removed 1 base at V and 6 bases at J, leaving 11 bases unmatched. There are 17 residues in the CDR3. The DNA for the CDR3 is TGTGCCAGCAGCTTAGAACAAAGCGGGAGTGTTAGAAACATTCAGTACTTC. Translation: CASSLEQSGSVRNIQYF.

A word on this clonotype: This may arise from a read error, as a much more abundant clone is one base away. The chain joins TRBV5-1 to TRBJ2-5; no definite D call. Trimming pared 4 bases from V and 2 bases from J, leaving 9 bases between. This CDR3 spans 13 amino acids. In germline, CDR1 is SGHRS, CDR2 YFSETQ. Here the CDR3 reads CASSVGLQETQYF. The CDR3 bases are TGCGCCAGCAGCGTGGGTTTGCAAGAGACCCAGTACTTC.

This clonotype was observed a few times. The chain has TRBV15 and TRBJ1-5; tentatively, D is TRBD1 (6 bases). V shed 4 bases and J shed 3 bases, with 10 bases lying between them. CDR3 length equals 14 residues. Germline V CDR1 and CDR2: LNHNV, YYDKDF (reference sequence). The CDR3 DNA is TGTGCCACCAGCATCCGGGACATCAATCAGCCCCAGCATTTT. Amino acids: CATSIRDINQPQHF.

The table lists this clonotype with many counts. The genes are TRBV5-1 and TRBJ2-3; TRBD2 matches at 11 bases. This CDR3 has 15 amino acids. Trimming removed 4 bases from V and 6 bases from J; junction bases left unmatched: 7. Germline values: CDR1 SGHRS, CDR2 YFSETQ. CDR3 DNA: TGCGCCAGCAGCCGGACTAGCGGGTATTTCGATACGCAGTATTTT. Amino acid sequence: CASSRTSGYFDTQYF.

The chain couples TRBV20-1 to TRBJ2-1; TRBD2 matches at 8 bases. The trim removed 3 bases at V and 7 bases at J, leaving 2 bases unmatched. The CDR3 is 12 amino acids. CDR1 is DFQATT, CDR2 SNEGSKA, per germline (reference sequence). The CDR3 spells CSARSGRNEQFF. The CDR3 nucleotides are TGCAGTGCTAGGAGCGGGAGAAATGAGCAGTTCTTC.

The J gene is TRBJ2-2, the V gene TRBV6-2 or TRBV6-3; 7 nucleotides line up with TRBD2. V dropped 4 bases and J dropped 1; count of bases not matched to a gene: 6. This CDR3 has 16 residues. Germline V gives CDR1 MNHEY, CDR2 SVGEGT. In DNA, the CDR3 is TGTGCCAGCAGTTCGTCAACTAGCGTGAACACCGGGGAGCTGTTTTTT. This codes for CASSSSTSVNTGELFF.

The chain carries TRBV6-4 and TRBJ2-3; D is tentatively TRBD1 or TRBD2 (5 bases each). Looked up from germline, CDR1 is MRHNA and CDR2 is SNTAGT. Trimming took off 2 bases at V and 4 bases at J, with 10 bases between the two ends. This CDR3 spans 14 amino acids. The CDR3 region is CASSDRDPPDTQYF. The DNA of the CDR3 is TGTGCCAGCAGTGACCGGGACCCACCAGATACGCAGTATTTT.

This clonotype was seen ten or more times. The chain couples TRBV2 to TRBJ2-3, with 10 bases aligning to TRBD2. V lost 4 bases and J lost 1; bases outside the gene matches: 2. CDR1 and CDR2 (germline): SNHLY, FYNNEI. CDR3 length: 15 amino acids. The CDR3 DNA reads TGTGCCAGCAGTGGAGGACTAGCGGGCACAGATACGCAGTATTTT. This sequence encodes CASSGGLAGTDTQYF.

The J gene is TRBJ2-3, the V gene TRBV20-1; the D gene is possibly TRBD2 (6 bases). V lost 5 bases to trimming and J lost 2 bases, with 14 bases between them. There are 14 residues in the CDR3. Germline CDR1 reads DFQATT; CDR2 reads SNEGSKA (reference sequence). CDR3 nucleotide sequence: TGCAGTGCTTGGACTGGCGGGAACACAGATACGCAGTATTTT. Translation: CSAWTGGNTDTQYF.

The J gene is TRBJ1-5, the V gene TRBV29-1, with 10 nucleotides matching TRBD1. Per germline, CDR1 SQVTM and CDR2 ANQGSEA. The trim removed 7 bases at V and 4 bases at J, leaving 10 bases unmatched. CDR3 length: 15 amino acids. CDR3 nucleotide sequence: TGCAGCGCAGGGACAGGGGATTCGGGGAATCAGCCCCAGCATTTT. Translating gives CSAGTGDSGNQPQHF.

This clonotype has only one observation. The rearrangement uses TRBV2 and TRBJ2-1, with D perhaps TRBD2 (6 bases). The CDR3 runs to 13 residues. V was pared by 8 bases and J by 9 bases, with 17 bases between. Per germline, CDR1 SNHLY and CDR2 FYNNEI. In nucleotides, the CDR3 is TGTGCCAGCTTCCCGGGGGTACAAAGTGAGCAGTTCTTC. Its protein is CASFPGVQSEQFF.

This clonotype was counted only a few times. This rearrangement joins TRBV9 to TRBJ2-1; unclear D gene. CDR1 and CDR2 (germline): SGDLS, YYNGEE. The CDR3 runs 14 residues. V was clipped by 1 base and J by 7 bases, with 12 bases between them. Here the CDR3 DNA reads TGTGCCAGCAGCGTAACTGGGTTGGGTAATGAGCAGTTCTTC. It translates to CASSVTGLGNEQFF.

This clonotype was detected only a few times. This chain connects TRBV29-1 to TRBJ1-1; the D gene is possibly TRBD1 (5 bases). The CDR3 has 12 amino acids. V was shortened by 5 bases and J by 3 bases, with 10 bases between the two germline ends. Germline CDR1 is SQVTM and CDR2 is ANQGSEA. CDR3: CSVNRDDTEAFF. CDR3 coding DNA: TGCAGCGTTAACCGGGACGACACTGAAGCTTTCTTT.

The chain combines TRBV6-5 with TRBJ2-2; D is uncertain. Germline loops: CDR1 MNHEY, CDR2 SVGAGI. This CDR3 comprises 15 residues. V was cut by 5 bases and J by 5 bases, with 15 bases left in between. The CDR3 region has the DNA TGTGCCAGCAGTAGCCAACGCGGAATGACCGGGGAGCTGTTTTTT. Translation: CASSSQRGMTGELFF.

This chain joins TRBV20-1 and TRBJ2-1; D perhaps matches TRBD2 (6 bases). Deletions cut 4 bases from V and 7 bases from J, with 26 bases between. CDR3 size: 17 residues. The germline V gene encodes CDR1 DFQATT and CDR2 SNEGSKA (reference sequence). The CDR3 DNA is TGCAGTGCTACGGGATTAAGTCGGGAGCTGGTTTTGAATGAGCAGTTCTTC. Encoded protein: CSATGLSRELVLNEQFF.

The V and J genes are TRBV14 and TRBJ2-1, with TRBD2 identical over 7 bases. This CDR3 comprises 19 residues. Germline V gene sequence: CDR1 SGHDN, CDR2 FVKESK. Trimming removed 4 bases from V and 7 bases from J; junction bases left unmatched: 22. CDR3 loop: CASSPSGQTPGLWVNEQFF. The CDR3 DNA follows: TGTGCCAGCAGCCCGAGCGGACAAACTCCGGGACTATGGGTTAATGAGCAGTTCTTC.

This clonotype was detected a few times. The V call is TRBV2, the J call TRBJ2-5; TRBD2 aligns across 7 bases. The CDR3 has 14 amino acids. V lost 2 bases, J lost 3 bases, and 3 bases stayed unmatched. Per germline, CDR1 SNHLY and CDR2 FYNNEI. The CDR3: CASSELAGKETQYF. The CDR3 DNA is TGTGCCAGCAGTGAATTAGCGGGTAAAGAGACCCAGTACTTC.

Note on this clonotype: The junction departs from germline at one end; a sequencing error may be responsible. The DNA of the CDR3 is TGTGCCTGCAGCCGGACGGGACCCTATGGCTACACCTTC. It specifies CACSRTGPYGYTF. The J gene is TRBJ1-2, the V gene TRBV11-3; possible D gene TRBD1, 5 bases. CDR1 and CDR2 from the germline V gene are SGHNT and YENEEA. The CDR3 extends over 13 amino acids.

This clonotype turned up a few times. The genes are TRBV12-3 or TRBV12-4 and TRBJ1-1; D not resolved. Trimming took off 6 bases at V and 1 base at J, with 12 bases between the two ends. This CDR3 has 14 residues. The CDR3 region has the DNA TGTGCCAGCAGACCCCTCTGGGGGAACACTGAAGCTTTCTTT. It codes for CASRPLWGNTEAFF.

Regarding this clonotype: Mismatch with germline at one junction end may stem from a read error. The chain recombines TRBV7-9 with TRBJ1-5; the D gene is possibly TRBD1 (6 bases). The germline V gene encodes CDR1 SEHNR and CDR2 FQNEAQ (reference sequence). This CDR3 spans 16 amino acids. The CDR3 sequence: CASSLSGVGGNQPQHF. CDR3 coding DNA: TGTGCCAGCAGCCTTAGCGGGGTCGGGGGCAATCAGCCCCAACATTTT.

The chain has TRBV6-2 or TRBV6-3 and TRBJ1-1; no clear D. V gave up 5 bases and J gave up 1 base, with 11 bases separating them. There are 14 residues in the CDR3. Germline assignment: CDR1 MNHEY and CDR2 SVGEGT. CDR3 region: CASSPRRENTEAFF. The CDR3 DNA is TGTGCCAGCAGTCCCCGGAGGGAGAACACTGAAGCTTTCTTT.